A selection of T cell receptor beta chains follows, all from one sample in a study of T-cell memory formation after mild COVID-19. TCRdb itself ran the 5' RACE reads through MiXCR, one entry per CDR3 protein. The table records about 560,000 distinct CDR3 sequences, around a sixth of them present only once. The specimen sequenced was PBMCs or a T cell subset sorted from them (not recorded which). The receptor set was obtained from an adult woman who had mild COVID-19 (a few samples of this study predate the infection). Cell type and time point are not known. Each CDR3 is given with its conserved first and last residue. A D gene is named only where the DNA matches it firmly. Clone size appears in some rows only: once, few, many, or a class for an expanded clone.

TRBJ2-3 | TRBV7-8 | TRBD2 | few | TGTGCCAGCAGCCCCTTGACTAGCGGGAGAGGTACAGATACGCAGTATTTT | CASSPLTSGRGTDTQYF
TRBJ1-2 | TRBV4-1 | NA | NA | TGCGCCAGCAGCCAAGTAGGAGACGATTATGGCTACACCTTC | CASSQVGDDYGYTF
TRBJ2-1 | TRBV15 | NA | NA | TGTGCCACCAGCAGGGGTAGAACGGGGTCCTACAATGAGCAGTTCTTC | CATSRGRTGSYNEQFF
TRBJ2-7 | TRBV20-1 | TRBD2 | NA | TGCAGTGCTAGAGTTCAAGCGGGGAGCTCCTACGAGCAGTACTTC | CSARVQAGSSYEQYF
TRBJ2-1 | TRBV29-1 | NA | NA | TGCAGCGTTCGGTGGGGGTATGAGCAGTTCTTC | CSVRWGYEQFF
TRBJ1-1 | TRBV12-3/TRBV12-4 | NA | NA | TGTGCCAGCAGTTTGGGTCTAAGGGAGAACACTGAAGCTTTCTTT | CASSLGLRENTEAFF
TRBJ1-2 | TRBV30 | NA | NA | TGTGCCTGGTACACTCCCAGGGCTAACTATGGCTACACCTTC | CAWYTPRANYGYTF
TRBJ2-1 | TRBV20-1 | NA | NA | TGCAGTGCTAGCCTTATGGGCAGCTCCTACAATGAGCAGTTCTTC | CSASLMGSSYNEQFF
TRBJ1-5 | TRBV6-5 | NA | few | TGTGCCAGCAGTTACGACGGCAATCAGCCCCAGCATTTT | CASSYDGNQPQHF
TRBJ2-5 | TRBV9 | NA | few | TGTGCCAGCAGCCCCGGAGGGATCGTGGGAGAGACCCAGTACTTC | CASSPGGIVGETQYF
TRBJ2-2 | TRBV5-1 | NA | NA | TGCGCCAGCAGCCCGGGACACCGGATAGCGAACACCGGGGAGCTGTTTTTT | CASSPGHRIANTGELFF
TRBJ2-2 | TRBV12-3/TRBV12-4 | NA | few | TGTGCCAGCAGAAGGGCGAACACCGGGGAGCTGTTTTTT | CASRRANTGELFF
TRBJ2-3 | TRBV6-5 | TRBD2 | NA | TGTGCCAGCAGGCGGGCCGGGACTAGCGCCACAGATACGCAGTATTTT | CASRRAGTSATDTQYF
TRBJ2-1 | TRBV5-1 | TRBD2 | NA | TGCGCCAGCAGCCCGACCCCGACTAGCGGGATCTCCTACAATGAGCAGTTCTTC | CASSPTPTSGISYNEQFF
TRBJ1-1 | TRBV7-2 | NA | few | TGTGCCAGCAGCTTAGAGGCGCGGGCATCCTTGGGGGACACTGAAGCTTTCTTT | CASSLEARASLGDTEAFF
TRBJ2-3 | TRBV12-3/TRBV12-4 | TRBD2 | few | TGTGCCAGCAGATTAGCGGGGGGGCGGAAAGATACGCAGTATTTT | CASRLAGGRKDTQYF
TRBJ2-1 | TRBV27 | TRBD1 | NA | TGTGCCAGCAGTTTCGGACAGGGGGAATACAATGAGCAGTTCTTC | CASSFGQGEYNEQFF
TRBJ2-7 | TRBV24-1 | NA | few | TGTGCCACCAGTGACCGCTATCGCTACGAGCAGTACTTC | CATSDRYRYEQYF
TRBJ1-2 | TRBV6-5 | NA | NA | TGTGCCAGCAGTTATGGGGGGACTTCCGCCTATGGCTACACCTTC | CASSYGGTSAYGYTF
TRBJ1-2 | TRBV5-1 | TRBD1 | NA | TGCGCCAGCAGCTGGTCCTCCGGGACAGATGGAGTTGGCTACACCTTC | CASSWSSGTDGVGYTF
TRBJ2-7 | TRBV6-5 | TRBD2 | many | TGTGCCAGCAGTTACGCTAGCGGGGTCTCCTACGAGCAGTACTTC | CASSYASGVSYEQYF
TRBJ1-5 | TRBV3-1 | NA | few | TGTGCCAGCAGCCAAGCCCTGAGCAATCAGCCCCAGCATTTT | CASSQALSNQPQHF
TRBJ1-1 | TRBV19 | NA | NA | TGTGCCAGTACCACGACCAGGGAAGTGAGCGCTTTCTTT | CASTTTREVSAFF
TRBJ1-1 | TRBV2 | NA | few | TGTGCCAGCAGTGGGGGGCCGGGGAACACTGAAGCTTTCTTT | CASSGGPGNTEAFF
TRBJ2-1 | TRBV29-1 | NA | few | TGCAGCGTTGATAGAGCCAGCACCAAGAAGCAGTTCTTC | CSVDRASTKKQFF
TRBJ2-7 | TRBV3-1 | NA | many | TGTGCCAGCAGCCAAGTCTTCAGGGGAGGGTACGAGCAGTACTTC | CASSQVFRGGYEQYF
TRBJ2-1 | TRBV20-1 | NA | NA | TGCAGTGCTAGAGCCTCGACAGGAGAATCCTACAATGAGCAGTTCTTC | CSARASTGESYNEQFF
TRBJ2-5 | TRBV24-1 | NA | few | TGTGCCACCAAAGCGGATCAACCCCCAGAGACCCAGTACTTC | CATKADQPPETQYF